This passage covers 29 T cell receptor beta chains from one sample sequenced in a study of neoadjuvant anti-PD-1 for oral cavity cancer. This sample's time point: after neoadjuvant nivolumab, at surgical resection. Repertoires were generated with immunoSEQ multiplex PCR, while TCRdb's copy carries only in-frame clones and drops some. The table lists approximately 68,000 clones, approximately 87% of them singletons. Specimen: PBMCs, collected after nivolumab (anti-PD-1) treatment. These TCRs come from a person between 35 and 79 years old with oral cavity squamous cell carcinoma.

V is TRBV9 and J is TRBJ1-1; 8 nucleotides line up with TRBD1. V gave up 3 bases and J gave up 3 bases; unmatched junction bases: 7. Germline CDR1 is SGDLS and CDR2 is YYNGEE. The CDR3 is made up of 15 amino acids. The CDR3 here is CASSEGTGLYTEAFF. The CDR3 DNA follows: TGTGCCAGCAGCGAGGGGACAGGACTTTACACTGAAGCTTTCTTT.

The CDR3 protein is CATSRGEKIEAFF. CDR3 coding DNA: TGTGCCACCAGCAGAGGAGAAAAAATTGAAGCTTTCTTT. The V and J genes are TRBV15 and TRBJ1-1; D is undetermined. Germline lookup yields CDR1 LNHNV and CDR2 YYDKDF (reference sequence). There are 13 residues in the CDR3. The V end lost 1 base, the J end lost 7 bases, and 10 bases lay between the germline ends.

CDR3 residues: CASSPIGPGGYTF. DNA of the CDR3: TGTGCCAGCAGTCCGATAGGGCCCGGTGGCTACACCTTC. V is TRBV6-6 and J is TRBJ1-2; D not certain. CDR3 length: 13 residues. The V end was cut by 5 bases, the J end by 7 bases, with 14 bases between. Germline CDR1 reads MNHNY; CDR2 reads SVGAGI (reference sequence).

The CDR3 DNA follows: TGTGCCAGCAGCCCCACCGGGACGAACATTCAGTACTTC. Protein: CASSPTGTNIQYF. The chain couples TRBV11-2 to TRBJ2-4, with D perhaps being TRBD1 or TRBD2 (5 bases each). The V end was cut by 5 bases, the J end by 7 bases, with 12 bases between. Germline V gives CDR1 SGHAT, CDR2 FQNNGV. CDR3 size: 13 residues.

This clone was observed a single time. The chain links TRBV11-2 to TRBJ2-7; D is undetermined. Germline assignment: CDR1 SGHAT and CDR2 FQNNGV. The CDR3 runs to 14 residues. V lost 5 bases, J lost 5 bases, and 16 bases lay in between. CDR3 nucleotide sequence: TGTGCCAGCAGCCCCCTCCGCAGACTCAACGAGCAGTACTTC. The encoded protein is CASSPLRRLNEQYF.

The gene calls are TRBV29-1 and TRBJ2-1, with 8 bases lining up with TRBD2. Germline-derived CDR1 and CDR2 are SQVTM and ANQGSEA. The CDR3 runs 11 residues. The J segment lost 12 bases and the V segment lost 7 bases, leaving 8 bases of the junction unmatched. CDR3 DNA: TGCAGCGCGCCCCTAGCGGGCGGGCAGTTCTTC. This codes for CSAPLAGGQFF.

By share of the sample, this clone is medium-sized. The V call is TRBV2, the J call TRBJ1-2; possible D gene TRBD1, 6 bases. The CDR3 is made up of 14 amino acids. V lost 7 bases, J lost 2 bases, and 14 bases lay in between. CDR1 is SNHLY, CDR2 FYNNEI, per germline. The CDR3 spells CASTEGGANYGYTF. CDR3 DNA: TGTGCCAGCACCGAAGGGGGGGCAAACTATGGCTACACCTTC.

In DNA form, the CDR3 reads TGTGCCAGCTCGCAAGCTCCGGGACTGGGTGGGGATACGCAGTATTTT. It translates to CASSQAPGLGGDTQYF. The chain has TRBV5-5 and TRBJ2-3, with D perhaps matching TRBD2 (6 bases). Germline assignment: CDR1 SGHKS and CDR2 YYEKEE (reference sequence). V was shortened by 7 bases and J by 6 bases, with 24 bases between the two germline ends. This CDR3 comprises 16 residues.

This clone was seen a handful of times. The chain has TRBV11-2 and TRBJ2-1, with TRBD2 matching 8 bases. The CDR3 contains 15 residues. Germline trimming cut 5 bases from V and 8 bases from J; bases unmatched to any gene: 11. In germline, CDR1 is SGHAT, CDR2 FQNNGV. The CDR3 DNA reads TGTGCCAGCAGCCCGCGGACTAGCTTTTTTGATGAGCAGTTCTTC. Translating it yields CASSPRTSFFDEQFF.

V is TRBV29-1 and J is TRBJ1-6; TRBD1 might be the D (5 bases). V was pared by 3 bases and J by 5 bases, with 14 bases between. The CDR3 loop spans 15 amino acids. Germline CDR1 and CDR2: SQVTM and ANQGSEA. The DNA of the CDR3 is TGCAGCGTTGAGGGACGGGGCGCCCATAATTCACCCCTCCACTTT. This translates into CSVEGRGAHNSPLHF.

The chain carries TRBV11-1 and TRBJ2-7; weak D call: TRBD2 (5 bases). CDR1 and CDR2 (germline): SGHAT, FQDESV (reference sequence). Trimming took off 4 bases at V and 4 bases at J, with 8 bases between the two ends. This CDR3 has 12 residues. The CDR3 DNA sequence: TGTGCCAGCAGCTCACAGCGGTACGAGCAGTACTTC. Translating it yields CASSSQRYEQYF.

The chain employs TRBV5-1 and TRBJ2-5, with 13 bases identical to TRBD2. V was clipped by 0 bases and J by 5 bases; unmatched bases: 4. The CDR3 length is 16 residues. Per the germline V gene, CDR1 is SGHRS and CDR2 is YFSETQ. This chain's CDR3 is CASSLAGTSGAETQYF. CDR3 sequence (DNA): TGCGCCAGCAGCTTGGCCGGGACTAGCGGGGCCGAGACCCAGTACTTC. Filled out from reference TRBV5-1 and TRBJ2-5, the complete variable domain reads KAGVTQTPRYLIKTRGQQVTLSCSPISGHRSVSWYQQTPGQGLQFLFEYFSETQRNKGNFPGRFSGRQFSNSRSEMNVSTLELGDSALYLCASSLAGTSGAETQYFGPGTRLLVL.

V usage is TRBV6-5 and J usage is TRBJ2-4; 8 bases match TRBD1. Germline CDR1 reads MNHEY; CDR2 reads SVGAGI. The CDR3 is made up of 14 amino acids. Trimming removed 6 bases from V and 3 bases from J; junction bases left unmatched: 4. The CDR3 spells CASSPDRDKNIQYF. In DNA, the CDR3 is TGTGCCAGCAGCCCGGACAGGGACAAAAACATTCAGTACTTC.

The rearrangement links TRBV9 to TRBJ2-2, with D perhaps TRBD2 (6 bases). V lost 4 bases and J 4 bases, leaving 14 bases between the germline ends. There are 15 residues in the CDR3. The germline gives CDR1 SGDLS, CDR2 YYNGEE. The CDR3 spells CASSPGLRGTGELFF. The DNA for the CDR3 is TGTGCCAGCAGCCCGGGACTGCGAGGCACCGGGGAGCTGTTTTTT. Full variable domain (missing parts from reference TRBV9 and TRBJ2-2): DSGVTQTPKHLITATGQRVTLRCSPRSGDLSVYWYQQSLDQGLQFLIQYYNGEERAKGNILERFSAQQFPDLHSELNLSSLELGDSALYFCASSPGLRGTGELFFGEGSRLTVL.

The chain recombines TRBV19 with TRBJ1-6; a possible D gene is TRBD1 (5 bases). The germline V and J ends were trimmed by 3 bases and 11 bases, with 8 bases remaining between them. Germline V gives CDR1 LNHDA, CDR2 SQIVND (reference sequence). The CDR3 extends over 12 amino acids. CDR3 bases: TGTGCCAGTAGTATCGGGGGAGCACCCCTCCACTTT. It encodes CASSIGGAPLHF.

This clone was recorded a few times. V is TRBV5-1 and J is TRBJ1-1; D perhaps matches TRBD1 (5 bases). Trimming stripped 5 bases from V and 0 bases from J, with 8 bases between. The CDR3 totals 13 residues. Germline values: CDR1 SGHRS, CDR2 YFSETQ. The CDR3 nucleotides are TGCGCCAGCAGGACAGAATTGAACACTGAAGCTTTCTTT. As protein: CASRTELNTEAFF.

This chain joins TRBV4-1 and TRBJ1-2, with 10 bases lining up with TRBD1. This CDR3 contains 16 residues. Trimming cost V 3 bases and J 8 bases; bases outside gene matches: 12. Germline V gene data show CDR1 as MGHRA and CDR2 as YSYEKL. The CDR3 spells CASSQAGTGDGGGYTF. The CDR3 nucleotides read TGCGCCAGCAGCCAGGCCGGGACAGGGGACGGAGGAGGCTACACCTTC.

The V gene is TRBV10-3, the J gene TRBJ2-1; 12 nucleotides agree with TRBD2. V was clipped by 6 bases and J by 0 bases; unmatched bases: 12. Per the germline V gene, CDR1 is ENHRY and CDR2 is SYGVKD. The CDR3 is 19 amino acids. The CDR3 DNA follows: TGTGCCATCAGCGCGACTAGCGGGAGAGTAGGGAGCTCCTACAATGAGCAGTTCTTC. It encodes CAISATSGRVGSSYNEQFF.

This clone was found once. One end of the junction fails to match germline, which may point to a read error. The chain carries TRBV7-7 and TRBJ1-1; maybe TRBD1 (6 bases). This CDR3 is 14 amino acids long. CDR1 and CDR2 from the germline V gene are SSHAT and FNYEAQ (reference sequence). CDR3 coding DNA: TGTGCTAGCAGCTTAGTAGGGGGGCAGTCTGAAGCTTTCTTT. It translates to CASSLVGGQSEAFF.

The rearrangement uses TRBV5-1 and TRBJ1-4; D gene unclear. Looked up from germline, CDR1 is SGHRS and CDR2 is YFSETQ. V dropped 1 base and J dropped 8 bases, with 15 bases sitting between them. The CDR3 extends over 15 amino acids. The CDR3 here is CASSLLGQAGEKLFF. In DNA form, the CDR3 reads TGCGCCAGCAGCTTGTTAGGGCAGGCCGGGGAAAAACTGTTTTTT.

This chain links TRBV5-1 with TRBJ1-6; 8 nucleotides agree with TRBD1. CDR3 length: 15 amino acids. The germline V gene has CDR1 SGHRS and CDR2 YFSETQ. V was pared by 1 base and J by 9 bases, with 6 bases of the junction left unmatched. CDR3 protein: CASSLNRGITSPLHF. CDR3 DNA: TGCGCCAGCAGCTTGAACAGGGGGATTACTTCACCCCTCCACTTT.

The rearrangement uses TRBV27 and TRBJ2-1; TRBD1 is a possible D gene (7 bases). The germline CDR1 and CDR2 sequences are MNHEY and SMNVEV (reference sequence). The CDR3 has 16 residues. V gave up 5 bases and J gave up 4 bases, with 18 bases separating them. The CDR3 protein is CASSPRAQGTYNEQFF. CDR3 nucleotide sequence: TGTGCCAGCAGTCCACGGGCACAGGGGACTTACAATGAGCAGTTCTTC.

The chain's CDR3 is CSANPGGSQETQYF. The CDR3 nucleotides are TGCAGCGCCAACCCGGGCGGGAGCCAAGAGACCCAGTACTTC. V is TRBV29-1 and J is TRBJ2-5; 7 nucleotides line up with TRBD2. Germline values: CDR1 SQVTM, CDR2 ANQGSEA. The CDR3 spans 14 residues. Trimming cost V 7 bases and J 1 base; bases outside gene matches: 9.

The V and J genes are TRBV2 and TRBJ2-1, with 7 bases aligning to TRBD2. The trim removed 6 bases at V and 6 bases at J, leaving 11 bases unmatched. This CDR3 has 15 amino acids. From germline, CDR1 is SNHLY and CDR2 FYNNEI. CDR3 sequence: CASSQAWVAGNEQFF. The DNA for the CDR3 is TGTGCCAGCAGCCAAGCGTGGGTAGCGGGCAATGAGCAGTTCTTC.

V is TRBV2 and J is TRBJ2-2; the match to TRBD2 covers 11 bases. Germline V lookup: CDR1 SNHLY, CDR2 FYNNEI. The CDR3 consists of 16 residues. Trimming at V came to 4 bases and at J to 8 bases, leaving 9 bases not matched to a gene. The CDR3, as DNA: TGTGCCAGCAGTGTTATGACTAGCGGGATAAGGGGGGAGCTGTTTTTT. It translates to CASSVMTSGIRGELFF.

CDR3 DNA sequence: TGTGCCAGCAGCCTGGGACAGTGGGCGTCCGGGGAGCTGTTTTTT. Translating gives CASSLGQWASGELFF. The chain carries TRBV5-4 and TRBJ2-2; 7 bases fit TRBD1. Germline V CDR1 and CDR2: SGHNT, YYREEE (reference sequence). The V and J ends lost 4 bases and 6 bases, in that order; junction bases with no gene match: 9. There are 15 residues in the CDR3.

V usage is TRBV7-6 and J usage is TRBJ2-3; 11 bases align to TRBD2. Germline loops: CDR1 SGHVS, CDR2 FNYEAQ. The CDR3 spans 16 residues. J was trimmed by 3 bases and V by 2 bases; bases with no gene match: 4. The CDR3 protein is CASSLSLAGGTDTQYF. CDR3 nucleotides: TGTGCCAGCAGCTTATCTTTAGCGGGAGGGACAGATACGCAGTATTTT. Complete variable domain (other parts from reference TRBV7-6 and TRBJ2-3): GAGVSQSPRYKVTKRGQDVALRCDPISGHVSLYWYRQALGQGPEFLTYFNYEAQQDKSGLPNDRFSAERPEGSISTLTIQRTEQRDSAMYRCASSLSLAGGTDTQYFGPGTRLTVL.

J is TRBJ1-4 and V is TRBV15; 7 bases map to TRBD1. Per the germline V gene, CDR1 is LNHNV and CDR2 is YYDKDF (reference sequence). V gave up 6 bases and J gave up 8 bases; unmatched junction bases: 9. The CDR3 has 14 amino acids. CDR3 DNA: TGTGCCACCAGAGAGGGGACAGTCTCCGAAAAACTGTTTTTT. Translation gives CATREGTVSEKLFF. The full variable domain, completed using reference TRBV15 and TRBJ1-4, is DAMVIQNPRYQVTQFGKPVTLSCSQTLNHNVMYWYQQKSSQAPKLLFHYYDKDFNNEADTPDNFQSRRPNTSFCFLDIRSPGLGDTAMYLCATREGTVSEKLFFGSGTQLSVL.

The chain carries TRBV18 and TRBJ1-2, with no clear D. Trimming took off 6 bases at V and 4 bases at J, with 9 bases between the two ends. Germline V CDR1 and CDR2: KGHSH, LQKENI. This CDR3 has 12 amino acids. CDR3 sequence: CASSLEAYGYTF. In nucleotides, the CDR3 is TGTGCCAGCTCGTTGGAAGCCTATGGCTACACCTTC.